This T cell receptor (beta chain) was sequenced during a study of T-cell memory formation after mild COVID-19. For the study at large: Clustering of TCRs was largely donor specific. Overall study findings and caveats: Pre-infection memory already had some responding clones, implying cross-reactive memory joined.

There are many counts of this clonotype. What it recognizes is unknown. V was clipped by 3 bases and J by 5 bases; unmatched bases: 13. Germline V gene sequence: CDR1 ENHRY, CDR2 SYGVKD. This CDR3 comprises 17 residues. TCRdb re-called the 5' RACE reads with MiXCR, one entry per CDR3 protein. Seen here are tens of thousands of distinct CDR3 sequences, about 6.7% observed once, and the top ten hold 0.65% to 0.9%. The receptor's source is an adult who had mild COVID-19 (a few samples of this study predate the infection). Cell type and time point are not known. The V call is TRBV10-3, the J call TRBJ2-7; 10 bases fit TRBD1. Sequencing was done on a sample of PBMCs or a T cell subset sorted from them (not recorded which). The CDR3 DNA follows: TGTGCCATCAGTGAAGGGGTCCGGGACAGGGGACGGAACGAGCAGTACTTC. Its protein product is CAISEGVRDRGRNEQYF.